The rows below give T cell receptor beta chains drawn from one sample of a study of T cell responses to AZD1222 COVID-19 vaccine. Assay used: immunoSEQ multiplex PCR; TCRdb lists only in-frame clones, some missing. The sample consists of about 130,000 clones, 90% of them appearing once. Source: peripheral blood, taken on day 0 of MenACWY control vaccination. These receptors all come from an adult in good health. The CDR3 runs from the conserved cysteine through the conserved F or W. D genes are given only for firm matches. A row's size may be missing; if present it is once, few, many or a size class.

j_call	d_call	v_call	clone_size	cdr3_nt	cdr3_aa
TRBJ2-3	TRBD2	TRBV6-5	-	TGTGCCAGCAGCCGGACTAGCGGGGTTACAGATACGCAGTATTTT	CASSRTSGVTDTQYF
TRBJ1-2	-	TRBV14	-	TGTGCCAGCAGCGCCCGGGGGTCCAGGGTGACCTATGGCTACACCTTC	CASSARGSRVTYGYTF
TRBJ2-7	-	TRBV12-3/TRBV12-4	-	TGTGCCAGCAGTTTAGGACACAACTACGAGCAGTACTTC	CASSLGHNYEQYF
TRBJ1-6	-	TRBV25-1	-	TGTGCCAGCAGTGATCAGATCCGGGCAGATTCACCCCTCCACTTT	CASSDQIRADSPLHF
TRBJ1-5	-	TRBV4-1	-	TGCGCCAGCAGGGGGGAGGCGGAGCAGCCCCAGCATTTT	CASRGEAEQPQHF
TRBJ1-5	TRBD1	TRBV7-9	-	TGTGCCAGCAGCGTGGGGACAGGGGGCGTGAATCAGCCCCAGCATTTT	CASSVGTGGVNQPQHF
TRBJ2-1	-	TRBV3-1/TRBV3-2	-	TGTGCCAGCAGCCAGGGCGGGGGCCTATACAATGAGCAGTTCTTC	CASSQGGGLYNEQFF
TRBJ2-7	-	TRBV6-6	few	TGTGCCAGCAGTTACTCGTTGGCAGCGGCCTCCTACGAGCAGTACTTC	CASSYSLAAASYEQYF
TRBJ2-7	-	TRBV11-2	few	TGTGCCAGCAGCTTTATCTACGAGCAGTACTTC	CASSFIYEQYF
TRBJ2-3	TRBD2	TRBV28	once	TGTGCCAGCAGTTTGCGGAGCCCGGGACTAGCGGGGAGTACGCAGTATTTT	CASSLRSPGLAGSTQYF
TRBJ2-1	-	TRBV18	-	TGTGCCAGCTCACCGACGGGACCATACTACAATGAGCAGTTCTTC	CASSPTGPYYNEQFF
TRBJ1-6	-	TRBV20-1	-	TGCAGTGCTAGTGAGGGAAGGCCCCTCCACTTT	CSASEGRPLHF
TRBJ2-7	TRBD2	TRBV19	-	TGTGCCAGTAGTATCCGGGGGGGCTACGAGCAGTACTTC	CASSIRGGYEQYF
TRBJ2-1	-	TRBV4-3	-	TGCGCCAGCAGCCAAGGCGAAGCCAATGAGCAGTTCTTC	CASSQGEANEQFF
TRBJ1-4	-	TRBV28	-	TGTGCCAGGGTGGCGGAGCCAAATGAAAAACTGTTTTTT	CARVAEPNEKLFF
TRBJ1-2	-	TRBV6-5	-	TGTGCCAGCAGTTACAACGGAGATTATGGCTACACCTTC	CASSYNGDYGYTF
TRBJ1-1	TRBD1	TRBV6-5	-	TGTGCCAGCAGCTTGGGACAGGTTGAGACTGAAGCTTTCTTT	CASSLGQVETEAFF
TRBJ1-6	-	TRBV5-4	-	TGTGCCAGCAGCTGGGGAGATCCGGGCTATAATTCACCCCTCCACTTT	CASSWGDPGYNSPLHF
TRBJ2-4	-	TRBV7-9	-	TGTGCCAGCAGCTCGGACAGAGGGGTCCGCATTCAGTACTTC	CASSSDRGVRIQYF
TRBJ1-5	-	TRBV27	-	TGTGCCAGCAGTTTCACGGGGCGGCCCTATAGCAATCAGCCCCAGCATTTT	CASSFTGRPYSNQPQHF
TRBJ2-1	TRBD2	TRBV11-3	-	TGTGCCAGCAGCCTCGGGACTAGCGGGATCAATGAGCAGTTCTTC	CASSLGTSGINEQFF
TRBJ2-3	-	TRBV28	-	TGTGCCAGCAGTTTCCTCAGGGTGAGCACAGATACGCAGTATTTT	CASSFLRVSTDTQYF
TRBJ1-1	TRBD1	TRBV19	-	TGTGCCAGTAGTATAAAAGGGGGCGCGAACACTGAAGCTTTCTTT	CASSIKGGANTEAFF
TRBJ1-5	-	TRBV4-1	-	TGCGCCAGCAGCCAATCCGACAGGCCGAATCAGCCCCAGCATTTT	CASSQSDRPNQPQHF
TRBJ1-5	-	TRBV15	-	TGTGCCACCAGCAGAGATCGACAGCCCCAGCATTTT	CATSRDRQPQHF
TRBJ1-3	TRBD1	TRBV7-2	few	TGTGCCAGCAGCCCCGCCGGGACAGGGCCTGGAAACACCATATATTTT	CASSPAGTGPGNTIYF
TRBJ2-2	TRBD2	TRBV9	-	TGTGCCAGCACCTTAGCGGGAGGGCCCACCGGGGAGCTGTTTTTT	CASTLAGGPTGELFF
TRBJ2-3	-	TRBV12-3/TRBV12-4	-	TGTGCCAGCAACGGCGGCTACACAGATACGCAGTATTTT	CASNGGYTDTQYF
TRBJ1-1	TRBD1	TRBV18	-	TGTGCCAGCTCATCCCGGGACAGGGGGAACACTGAAGCTTTCTTT	CASSSRDRGNTEAFF
TRBJ2-5	-	TRBV12-3/TRBV12-4	-	TGTGCCAGCAGCCGTAGGGCAGAGGAGACCCAGTACTTC	CASSRRAEETQYF